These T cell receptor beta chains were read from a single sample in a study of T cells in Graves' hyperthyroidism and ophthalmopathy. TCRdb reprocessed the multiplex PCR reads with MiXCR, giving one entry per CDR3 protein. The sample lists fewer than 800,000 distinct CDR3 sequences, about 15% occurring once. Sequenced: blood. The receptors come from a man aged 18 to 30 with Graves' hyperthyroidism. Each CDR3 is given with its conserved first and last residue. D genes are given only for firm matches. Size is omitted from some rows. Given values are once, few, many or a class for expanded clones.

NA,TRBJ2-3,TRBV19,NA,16,CASSIRVSGFTDTQYF,TGTGCCAGTAGTATCAGGGTTAGCGGATTCACAGATACGCAGTATTTT
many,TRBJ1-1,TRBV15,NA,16,CATSRDYAGPNTEAFF,TGTGCCACCAGCAGAGATTACGCGGGACCGAACACTGAAGCTTTCTTT
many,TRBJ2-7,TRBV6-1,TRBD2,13,CASAPGTSDEQYF,TGTGCCAGCGCCCCCGGGACTAGCGACGAGCAGTACTTC
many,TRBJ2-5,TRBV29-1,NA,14,CSVEDYNRQETQYF,TGCAGCGTTGAAGATTACAACCGCCAAGAGACCCAGTACTTC
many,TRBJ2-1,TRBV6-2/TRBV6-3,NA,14,CASTTTAGAFRQFF,TGTGCCAGCACCACCACCGCCGGGGCGTTTCGGCAGTTCTTC
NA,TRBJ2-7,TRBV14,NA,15,CASSQDADTSYEQYF,TGTGCCAGCAGCCAAGATGCGGACACCTCCTACGAGCAGTACTTC
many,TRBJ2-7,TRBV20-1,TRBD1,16,CSASSMETGTIYEQYF,TGCAGTGCTAGTTCCATGGAGACAGGGACAATCTACGAGCAGTACTTC
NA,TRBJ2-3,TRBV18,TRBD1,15,CASSSWTGFTDTQYF,TGTGCCAGCTCATCTTGGACAGGGTTCACAGATACGCAGTATTTT
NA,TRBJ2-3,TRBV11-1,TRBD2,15,CACSPTSGFTDTQYF,TGTGCCTGCAGCCCTACTAGCGGATTCACAGATACGCAGTATTTT
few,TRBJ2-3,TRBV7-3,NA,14,CASGAGSSTDTQYF,TGTGCCAGCGGGGCTGGGTCTAGCACAGATACGCAGTATTTT
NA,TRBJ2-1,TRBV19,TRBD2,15,CVSSSGRARYNEQFF,TGTGTCAGTAGTAGCGGGAGGGCCCGCTACAATGAGCAGTTCTTC
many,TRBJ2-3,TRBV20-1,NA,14,CSAREDSNTDTQYF,TGCAGTGCTAGAGAGGACAGTAACACAGATACGCAGTATTTT
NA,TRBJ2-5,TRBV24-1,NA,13,CATSSGGEETQYF,TGTGCCACCAGCTCCGGGGGCGAAGAGACCCAGTACTTC
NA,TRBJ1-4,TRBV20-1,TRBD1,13,CSASQGGVEKLFF,TGCAGTGCTAGCCAGGGGGGGGTGGAAAAACTGTTTTTT
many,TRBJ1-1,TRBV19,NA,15,CASSIAEGRGTEAFF,TGTGCCAGTAGTATAGCGGAAGGGAGAGGAACTGAAGCTTTCTTT
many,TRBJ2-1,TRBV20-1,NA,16,CSAPRGLAGTNNEQFF,TGCAGTGCCCCCCGAGGCCTAGCCGGGACAAACAATGAGCAGTTCTTC
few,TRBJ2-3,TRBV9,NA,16,CASSVAGQSAVNTQYF,TGTGCCAGCAGCGTTGCGGGACAGTCCGCCGTGAATACGCAGTATTTT
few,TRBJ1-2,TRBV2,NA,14,CASTLFTGGSGYTF,TGTGCCAGCACCCTCTTCACAGGCGGGAGTGGCTACACCTTC
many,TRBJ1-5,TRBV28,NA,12,CASSLGRQPQHF,TGTGCCAGCAGTTTAGGGCGGCAGCCCCAGCATTTT